This T cell receptor (beta chain) came from a study of regulatory dendritic cells for organ transplantation. Assay: immunoSEQ multiplex PCR; the TCRdb copy retains only in-frame clones and omits some. Of some 29,000 clones in the sample, roughly 80% were seen once. This clone occurred once. J lost 4 bases, V lost 2 bases, and 1 base had no gene match. The CDR3 totals 16 residues. Germline V gives CDR1 MNHNY, CDR2 SVGAGI (reference sequence). The specimen was naive CD4+ T cells from blood. Subset in this sample: CD45RA+ naive T cells. The chain joins TRBV6-6 to TRBJ2-2; 13 bases fit TRBD2. The sequence was collected from a human donor in good health. The CDR3 DNA follows: TGTGCCAGCAGTTACCGACTAGCGGGGGGCACCGGGGAGCTGTTTTTT. The encoded protein is CASSYRLAGGTGELFF.